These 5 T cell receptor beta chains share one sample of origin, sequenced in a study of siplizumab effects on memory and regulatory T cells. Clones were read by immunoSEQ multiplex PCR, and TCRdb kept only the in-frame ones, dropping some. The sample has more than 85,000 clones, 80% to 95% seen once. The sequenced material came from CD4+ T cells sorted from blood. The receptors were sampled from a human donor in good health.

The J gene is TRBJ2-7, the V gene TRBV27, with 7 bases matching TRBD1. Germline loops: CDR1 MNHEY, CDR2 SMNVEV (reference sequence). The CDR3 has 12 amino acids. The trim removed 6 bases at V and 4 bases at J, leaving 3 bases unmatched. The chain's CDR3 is CASSNRGYEQYF. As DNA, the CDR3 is TGTGCCAGCAGCAACAGGGGTTACGAGCAGTACTTC.

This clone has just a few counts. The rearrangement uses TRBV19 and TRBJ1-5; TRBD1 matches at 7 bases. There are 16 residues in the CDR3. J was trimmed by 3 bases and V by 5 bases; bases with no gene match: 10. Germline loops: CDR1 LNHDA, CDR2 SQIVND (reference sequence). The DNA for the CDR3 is TGTGCCAGTAGTGCCTCGGCGGGGACAGTCAATCAGCCCCAGCATTTT. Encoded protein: CASSASAGTVNQPQHF.

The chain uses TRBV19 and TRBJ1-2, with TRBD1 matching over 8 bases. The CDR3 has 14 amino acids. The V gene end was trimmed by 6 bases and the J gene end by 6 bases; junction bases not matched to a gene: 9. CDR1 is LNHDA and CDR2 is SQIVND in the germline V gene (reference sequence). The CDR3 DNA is TGTGCCAGTAGCTACTTTGACAGGGGCCATGGCTACACCTTC. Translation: CASSYFDRGHGYTF.

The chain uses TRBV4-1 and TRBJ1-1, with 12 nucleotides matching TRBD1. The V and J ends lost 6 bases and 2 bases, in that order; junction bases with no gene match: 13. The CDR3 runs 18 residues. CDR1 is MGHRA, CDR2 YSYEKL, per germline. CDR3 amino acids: CASSQPWGQGAGNTEAFF. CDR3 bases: TGCGCCAGCAGTCAACCCTGGGGACAGGGGGCAGGTAACACTGAAGCTTTCTTT.

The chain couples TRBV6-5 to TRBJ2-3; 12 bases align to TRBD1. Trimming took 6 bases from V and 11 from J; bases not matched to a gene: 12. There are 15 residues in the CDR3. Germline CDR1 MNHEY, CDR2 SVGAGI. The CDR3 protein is CASRTSGTGGALQYF. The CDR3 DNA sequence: TGTGCCAGCAGGACCTCCGGGACAGGGGGCGCGTTGCAGTATTTT.